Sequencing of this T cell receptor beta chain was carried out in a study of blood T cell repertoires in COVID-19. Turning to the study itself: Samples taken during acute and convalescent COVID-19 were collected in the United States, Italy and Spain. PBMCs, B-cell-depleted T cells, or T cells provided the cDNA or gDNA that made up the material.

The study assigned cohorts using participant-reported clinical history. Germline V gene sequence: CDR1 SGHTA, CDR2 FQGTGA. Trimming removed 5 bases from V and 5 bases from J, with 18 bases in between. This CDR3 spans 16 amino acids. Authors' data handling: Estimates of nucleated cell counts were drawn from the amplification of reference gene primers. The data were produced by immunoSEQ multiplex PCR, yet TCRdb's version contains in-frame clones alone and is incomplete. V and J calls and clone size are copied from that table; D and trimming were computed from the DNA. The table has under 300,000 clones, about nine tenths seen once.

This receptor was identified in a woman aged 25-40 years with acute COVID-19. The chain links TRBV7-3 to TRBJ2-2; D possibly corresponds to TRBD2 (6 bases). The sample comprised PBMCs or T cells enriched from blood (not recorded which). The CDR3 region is CASSVGPRGGTGELFF. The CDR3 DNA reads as TGTGCCAGCAGCGTTGGGCCGAGGGGAGGAACCGGGGAGCTGTTTTTT.